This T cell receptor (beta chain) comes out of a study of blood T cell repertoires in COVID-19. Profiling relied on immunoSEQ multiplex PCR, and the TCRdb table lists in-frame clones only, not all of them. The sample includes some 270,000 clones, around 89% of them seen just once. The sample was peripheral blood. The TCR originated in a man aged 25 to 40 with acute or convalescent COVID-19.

CDR3 nucleotides: TGTGCCAGCATTGGGGTTCGGGACAGACACTTT. Its translation is CASIGVRDRHF. The chain uses TRBV12-3 or TRBV12-4 and TRBJ1-6; 7 nucleotides line up with TRBD1. CDR3 length: 11 residues. The V gene end was trimmed by 7 bases and the J gene end by 19 bases; junction bases not matched to a gene: 10.